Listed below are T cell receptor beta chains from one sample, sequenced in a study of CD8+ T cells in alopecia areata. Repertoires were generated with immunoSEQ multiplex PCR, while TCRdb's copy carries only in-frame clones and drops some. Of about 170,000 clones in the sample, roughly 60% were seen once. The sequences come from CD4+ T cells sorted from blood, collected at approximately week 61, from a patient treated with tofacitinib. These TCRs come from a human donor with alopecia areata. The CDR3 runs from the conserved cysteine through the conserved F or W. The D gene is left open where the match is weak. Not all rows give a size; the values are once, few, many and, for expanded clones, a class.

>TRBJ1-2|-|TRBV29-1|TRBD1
CSVSTGVRYGYTF
TGCAGCGTCTCTACAGGGGTTCGGTATGGCTACACCTTC
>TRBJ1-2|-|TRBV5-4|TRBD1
CASSLRPGGEDGYTF
TGTGCCAGCAGCTTGCGCCCAGGGGGCGAGGATGGCTACACCTTC
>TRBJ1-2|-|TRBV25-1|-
CATGDWNYGYTF
TGTGCCACCGGGGACTGGAACTATGGCTACACCTTC
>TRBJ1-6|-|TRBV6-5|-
CASSYLPDENSPLHF
TGTGCCAGCAGTTACTTGCCAGATGAGAATTCACCCCTCCACTTT
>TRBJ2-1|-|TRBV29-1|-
CSVARNNNEQFF
TGCAGCGTTGCCAGGAACAACAATGAGCAGTTCTTC
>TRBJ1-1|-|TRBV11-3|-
CASSFGQNTEAFF
TGTGCCAGCAGCTTTGGACAGAACACTGAAGCTTTCTTT
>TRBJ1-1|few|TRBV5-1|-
CASSLAGANTEAFF
TGCGCCAGCAGCTTGGCCGGGGCGAACACTGAAGCTTTCTTT
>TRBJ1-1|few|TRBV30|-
CAWRTGIQTHTEAFF
TGTGCCTGGAGAACGGGCATCCAGACCCACACTGAAGCTTTCTTT
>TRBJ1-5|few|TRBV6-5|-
CASNSIGQPQHF
TGTGCCAGCAACTCGATCGGGCAGCCCCAGCATTTT
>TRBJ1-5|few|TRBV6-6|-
CASSSGPLSNQPQHF
TGTGCCAGCAGTTCAGGTCCTCTTAGCAATCAGCCCCAGCATTTT
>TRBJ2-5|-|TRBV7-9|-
CASSAGPAGETQYF
TGTGCCAGCAGCGCGGGACCGGCTGGAGAGACCCAGTACTTC
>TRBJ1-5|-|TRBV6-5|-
CASRDRPNQPQHF
TGTGCCAGCAGAGACAGACCCAATCAGCCCCAGCATTTT
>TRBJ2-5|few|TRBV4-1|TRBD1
CASSPRDSRQETQYF
TGCGCCAGCAGCCCGAGGGACAGCCGTCAAGAGACCCAGTACTTC
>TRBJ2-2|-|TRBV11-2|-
CASSMENTGELFF
TGTGCCAGCAGCATGGAGAACACCGGGGAGCTGTTTTTT
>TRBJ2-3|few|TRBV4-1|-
CASSGHIPLPHAQGGVTDTQYF
TGCGCCAGCAGCGGCCACATACCCCTCCCTCACGCTCAGGGGGGCGTCACAGATACGCAGTATTTT
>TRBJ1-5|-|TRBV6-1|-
CASSENRGFNQPQHF
TGTGCCAGCAGTGAAAACCGGGGCTTCAATCAGCCCCAGCATTTT
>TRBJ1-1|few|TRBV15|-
CATSRDQQEAFF
TGTGCCACCAGCAGAGATCAACAAGAAGCTTTCTTT